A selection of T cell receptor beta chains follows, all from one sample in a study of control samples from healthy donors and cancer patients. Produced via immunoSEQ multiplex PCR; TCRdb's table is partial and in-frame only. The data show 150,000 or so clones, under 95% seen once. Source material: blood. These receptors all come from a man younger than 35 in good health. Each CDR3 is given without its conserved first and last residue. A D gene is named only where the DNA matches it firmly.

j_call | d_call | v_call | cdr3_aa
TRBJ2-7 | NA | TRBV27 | ASSLSVRTSYEQY
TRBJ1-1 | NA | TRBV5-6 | ASSLIGDTEAF
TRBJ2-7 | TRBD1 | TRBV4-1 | ASSPRTGGYYEQY
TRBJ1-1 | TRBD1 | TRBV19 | ASSIVGTGNTEAF
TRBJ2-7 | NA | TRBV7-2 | ASSLGGQQGVYEQY
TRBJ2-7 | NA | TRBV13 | ASSLSNYEQY
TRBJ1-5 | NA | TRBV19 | ASNRQNLNQPQH
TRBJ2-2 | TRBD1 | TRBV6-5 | ASSSGTANTGELF
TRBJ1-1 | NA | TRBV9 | ASSPTPAEAF
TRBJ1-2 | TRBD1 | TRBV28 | ASSTGATGGYT
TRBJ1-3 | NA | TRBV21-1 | ASSKEGRQTGNTIY
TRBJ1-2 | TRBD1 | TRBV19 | ASSADRGIYGYT
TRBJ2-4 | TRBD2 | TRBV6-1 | ASSDPSERGEKNIQY
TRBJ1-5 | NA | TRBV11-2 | ASSLDLGGGQPQH
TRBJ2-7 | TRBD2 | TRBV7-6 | ASSNRLAGSQFDEQY
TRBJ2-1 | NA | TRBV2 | ANDRERGEQF
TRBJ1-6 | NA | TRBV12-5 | ASGPTTNSPLH
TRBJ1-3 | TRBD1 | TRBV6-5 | ASLSWTGLGNTIY
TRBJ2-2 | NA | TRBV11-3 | ASSPDRSTGELF
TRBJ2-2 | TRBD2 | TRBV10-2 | ASTQRGAVANTGELF
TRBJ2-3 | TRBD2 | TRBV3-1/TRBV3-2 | ASRGLAGGTDTQY
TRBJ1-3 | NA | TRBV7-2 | ASSLVWGAQGNTIY
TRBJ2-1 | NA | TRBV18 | ASSPGADARAYNEQF
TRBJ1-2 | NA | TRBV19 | ASSIGRDLNGYT
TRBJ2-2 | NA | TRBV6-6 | ASLPFRDAGELF
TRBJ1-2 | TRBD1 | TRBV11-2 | ASSRPGQINYGYT
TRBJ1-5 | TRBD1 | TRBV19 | ASNNRGYQPQH
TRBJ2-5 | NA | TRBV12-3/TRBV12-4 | ASSFGETQY
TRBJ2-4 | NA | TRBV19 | ASSPVDEGMPKNIQY
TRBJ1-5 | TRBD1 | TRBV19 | ASSTDRASQPQH
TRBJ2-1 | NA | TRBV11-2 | ASSSGLSPSYNEQF
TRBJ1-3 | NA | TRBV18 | ASSPPADGNTIY
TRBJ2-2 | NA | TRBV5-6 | ASSPLVRLGTGELF
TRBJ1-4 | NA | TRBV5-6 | ASSLRGIGELF
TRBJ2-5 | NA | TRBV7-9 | ASSTATETQY
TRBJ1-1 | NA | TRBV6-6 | ASSRRPDHEAF
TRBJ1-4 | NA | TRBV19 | ASSISRATNEKLF
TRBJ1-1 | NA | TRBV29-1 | SVDIPLNTEAF
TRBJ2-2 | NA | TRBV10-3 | AISESEGIGELF
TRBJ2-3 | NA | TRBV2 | ASKQGLGTDTQY
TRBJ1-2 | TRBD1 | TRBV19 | ASSTPPGGDGYT
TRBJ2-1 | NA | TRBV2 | AADAATLYNEQF